The 3 T cell receptor delta chains listed next were all sequenced from one sample in a study of gamma delta lymphoproliferative disorders and STAT genes. TCRdb reprocessed the multiplex PCR reads through CATT. The sample shows around 1,700 delta-chain clones, roughly 1.2% of them seen only once. Sequencing used genomic DNA taken from PBMCs of patients and controls. Sequencing used blood. The receptors stem from a human donor in good health.

In this sample, this clone is large. Other DNA sequences in the same sample also yield this CDR3. J is TRDJ1 and V is TRDV2; D is perhaps TRDD3 (6 bases). The CDR3 totals 15 residues. V was clipped by 0 bases and J by 0 bases, with 10 bases between them. Germline assignment: CDR1 GEAIGNYY and CDR2 EKD. CDR3 region: CACDTVGGYTDKLIF. The CDR3, as DNA: TGTGCCTGTGACACCGTTGGGGGGTACACCGATAAACTCATCTTT.

This clone was seen a few times. The protein recorded in TCRdb matches a much larger clone and deviates from this DNA's translation at residue 16, suggesting a read error; the protein here is obtained by translating the DNA. The V call is TRDV2, the J call TRDJ1; 9 bases map to TRDD3. CDR3 length: 18 amino acids. From germline, CDR1 is GEAIGNYY and CDR2 EKD. The DNA of the CDR3 is TGTGCCTGTGACCCGATAGGGGATACGTCCTCATACACCGATAAACCCATCTTT. Translated, it gives CACDPIGDTSSYTDKPIF.

This clone was counted ten times or more. The protein held in TCRdb is that of a much larger clone and does not match this DNA's translation at residue 3, likely because of a read error; the protein shown is translated from the DNA. The chain combines TRDV2 with TRDJ1, with 9 positions matching TRDD3. CDR3 length: 16 residues. Germline V lookup: CDR1 GEAIGNYY, CDR2 EKD. The CDR3 loop reads CARDALLGDHTDKLIF. The CDR3 DNA reads TGTGCCCGTGACGCCCTACTGGGGGACCACACCGATAAACTCATCTTT.